One sample yielded the 5 T cell receptor beta chains listed below, sequenced in a study of blood T cell repertoires in COVID-19. The protocol was immunoSEQ multiplex PCR, while the TCRdb copy is restricted to in-frame clones and leaves out a portion. The sample consists of roughly 200,000 clones, nearly 90% of them appearing once. Material: peripheral blood. Receptor source: a woman in her forties who had recovered from COVID-19.

This clone was picked up a small number of times. The chain has TRBV5-6 and TRBJ1-2; D gene unclear. The CDR3 length is 14 residues. Germline assignment: CDR1 SGHDT and CDR2 YYEEEE. V was pared by 0 bases and J by 2 bases, with 8 bases between. The CDR3 sequence is CASSLGSGNYGYTF. CDR3 sequence (DNA): TGTGCCAGCAGCTTGGGGTCGGGGAACTATGGCTACACCTTC.

V is TRBV5-1 and J is TRBJ1-2; 7 nucleotides line up with TRBD1. The V gene's germline CDR1 is SGHRS and CDR2 YFSETQ. The ends lost 2 bases at V and 6 bases at J; junction bases unmatched: 10. CDR3 length equals 15 residues. The CDR3: CASSLGTEYEDGYTF. The CDR3 DNA reads TGCGCCAGCAGCTTAGGGACAGAGTATGAGGATGGCTACACCTTC.

The CDR3 protein is CSVRRELSRNEQFF. CDR3 bases: TGCAGCGTGCGGCGGGAGCTCAGCAGGAATGAGCAGTTCTTC. The rearrangement uses TRBV29-1 and TRBJ2-1, with TRBD2 matching 7 bases. V lost 6 bases, J lost 7 bases, and 12 bases stayed unmatched. Germline CDR1 and CDR2: SQVTM and ANQGSEA. The CDR3 has 14 amino acids.

The V call is TRBV30, the J call TRBJ1-2, with 8 bases identical to TRBD1. The V gene's germline CDR1 is GTSNPN and CDR2 SVGIG (reference sequence). Trimming took 3 bases from V and 8 from J; bases not matched to a gene: 14. This CDR3 has 15 residues. The CDR3, as DNA: TGTGCCTGGAGCCCATACCCGGACAGGGCCGGCGGCTACACCTTC. This sequence encodes CAWSPYPDRAGGYTF.

This clone appeared a single time. The CDR3, as DNA: TGTGCCTGGAGTGTACAGGCTGATCAGCCCCAGCATTTT. Amino acid sequence: CAWSVQADQPQHF. The chain joins TRBV30 to TRBJ1-5, with D tentatively TRBD1 (5 bases). The CDR3 runs 13 residues. V was clipped by 0 bases and J by 5 bases, with 8 bases between them. The V gene's germline CDR1 is GTSNPN and CDR2 SVGIG (reference sequence).